This record covers a single T cell receptor beta chain. Its antigen has not been determined. No quality values exist for individual bases; no much larger clone is one base distant. From a lookup of the germline V gene, CDR1 and CDR2 are SGHTA and FQGNSA. The CDR3 starts with the cysteine, ends with the phenylalanine, and has 17 residues. Only the CDR3 portion is preserved as DNA: 51 bases, with reading frame beginning at the first base. At the junction V is shortened by 4 bases and J by 2 bases, with 19 bases in between. The record originates from a study of blood T cells in healthy people across ages (dated by TCRdb to between 2014 and 2016). General notes on the study: Template switching captured roughly one uniquely barcoded TCR beta cDNA molecule per two T cells in model experiments. Using the same blood draw, the study looked at two additional independent replicas of 1 million unique cDNA reads for two donors, one aged 18 to 29 and the other aged 80 or older. To avoid experimental bias, donors of different ages were randomly spread across the sequencing lanes. Using deep sequencing normalized with unique cDNA molecular identifiers, the study measured how TCR beta repertoire diversity changes with age. Four age groups were formed from the donors: young (average about 16 years), middle-aged (just under 40), aged (62) and long-lived (more than 75).

The donors were roughly 40 Caucasian individuals from Russia, aged 6 to 90 years, who were systemically healthy. Each donor gave around 9 milliliters of peripheral blood, collected into EDTA-treated Vacutainer tubes. Ficoll-Paque density-gradient centrifugation was used to isolate PBMCs, with at least 6 million obtained per sample. Trizol reagent was used to extract total RNA from the PBMCs, yielding at least 5 micrograms per sample. For every donor, flow cytometry on a PBMC aliquot measured the percentage of naive CD45RAhigh/CD27high T cells. The paper's findings and limits, for the study overall: The percentage of naive T cells measured by flow cytometry correlated strongly with observed TCR beta diversity. The long-lived group showed more naive CD4+ T cells, fewer expanded clones and increased TCR diversity than the aged group, suggesting age selection. Since profiling was done on bulk unsorted PBMCs, naive and antigen-experienced compartments could not be conclusively compared. As age increased, observed TCR beta diversity per million T cells dropped in a roughly linear way, and a significant reduction was already evident by age 40. Because donor CMV infection status was unknown, age-related changes in expanded clonotypes were potentially confounded. Estimates of total diversity based on one million sequenced T cells were considered lower bounds and underestimates.

The library was produced with 5' RACE. Sequenced using an Illumina HiSeq 2500. A second PCR of roughly 7 to 11 cycles was performed with a sample-barcoded 5' primer and a J-beta primer mix. A unique molecular identifier was introduced onto each TCR beta cDNA molecule by a template-switch 5' adaptor carrying 12 random nucleotides. Each sample yielded at least 3 million CDR3-containing paired-end reads. First-strand cDNA was synthesized from all RNA with the Mint cDNA synthesis kit, primed by a TRBC-specific oligonucleotide. After uracil-DNA glycosylase treatment, a first 18-cycle PCR used universal primers M1SS and BC2_uni_R on all cDNA. Turning to the authors' computational methods: Each sample was normalized by randomly selecting 1 million high-quality reads, each carrying a distinct molecular identifier. Instead of being binned into consensus sequences, reads that shared molecular identifiers were thrown out. MiTCR, set to a Q25 quality threshold and the strictest error-elimination algorithm, was used for CDR3 identification, clonotype clustering and error correction. Lower-bound total TCR beta diversity was estimated with a nonparametric unseen species model using Euler transformation. TCRdb ran its own pipeline on the public reads, namely fastp trimming at Q25 and MiXCR clone calling, and kept in-frame beta chains. Each CDR3 protein appears once, grouped with its most common genes and DNA. The V and J calls and clone size are TCRdb's, not the authors'. In all, the sample holds nearly 800,000 distinct CDR3 sequences, and 56% of those were seen once. About a quarter of the sample comes from the top ten.

The chain is encoded by TRBV7-2 joined to TRBJ2-3; D gene: possibly TRBD2, on 5 matching bases. This clonotype originated in a middle-aged man in good health. Input material: blood. Here the CDR3 is given as CASSSDSFGRATDTQYF. The DNA sequence is as follows: TGTGCCAGCAGCTCGGACTCGTTCGGTAGGGCCACAGATACGCAGTATTTT.